These 2 T cell receptor beta chains were sequenced from one sample in a study of T cell changes during pregnancy in multiple sclerosis. The data were produced by immunoSEQ multiplex PCR, yet TCRdb's version contains in-frame clones alone and is incomplete. The data show about 89,000 clones, about 94% seen once. The sequences come from peripheral blood, collected in the third trimester of pregnancy. The receptors shown here come from a female donor with multiple sclerosis, enrolled in a pregnancy study.

The genes are TRBV28 and TRBJ2-7, with 8 nucleotides matching TRBD2. The germline V gene has CDR1 MDHEN and CDR2 SYDVKM. The CDR3 spans 16 residues. V lost 5 bases and J lost 2; bases outside the gene matches: 11. This CDR3 reads CASSPTGGPPAYEQYF. Written as DNA, the CDR3 is TGTGCCAGCAGTCCTACGGGGGGGCCCCCAGCCTACGAGCAGTACTTC.

The chain is built from TRBV28 and TRBJ1-1; D gene unclear. The CDR3 covers 12 residues. The V end lost 3 bases, the J end lost 6 bases, and 8 bases lay between the germline ends. Germline-derived CDR1 and CDR2 are MDHEN and SYDVKM. The DNA of the CDR3 is TGTGCCAGCAGTTTTACATTTTCTGAAGCTTTCTTT. This encodes CASSFTFSEAFF.